This T cell receptor (beta chain) comes out of a study of CD8+ T cells in alopecia areata (dated by TCRdb to the late 2010s). Background on the whole study: The treated patients, all with moderate-to-severe alopecia areata, were enrolled in an open-label pilot trial of oral tofacitinib given at 5 to 10 mg twice daily. For the treated patients, the SALT score, which quantifies what percentage of scalp surface area is affected, served as the measure of disease severity. Tofacitinib-treated patients had biopsies at baseline and at 4 and 24 weeks of treatment, with a later scalp biopsy in several patients. RNA was extracted with the PAXgene miRNA kit for fixed scalp, the miRNeasy kit for PBMCs, and the RNeasy kit for mouse skin. Tofacitinib was administered for 6 to 18 months, and 6 months of follow-up off drug were then conducted to assess delayed response and recurrence. Scalp clonality was compared among normal scalp (n=4), patchy alopecia areata scalp (n=8), and alopecia totalis/universalis scalp (n=8). immunoSEQ multiplex PCR using 35 Vbeta forward primers and 13 Jbeta reverse primers was used to amplify TCRbeta CDR3 regions. High-throughput TCRbeta sequencing was used to examine T cell clonal expansion in alopecia areata in both the C3H/HeJ mouse model and human patients. On the human side, TCRbeta sequencing was run on scalp tissue and on sorted CD4+ and CD8+ peripheral blood T cells from healthy controls and from alopecia areata patients with either patchy or totalis/universalis disease. What the research found in general, with its limitations: Resident alphabeta T cells in normal human skin are also sequenced, complicating scalp TCR repertoire analysis, unlike mouse skin dominated by gammadelta T cells. Shared TCR sequences between patients were less evident than in mice, which may be partly attributable to HLA diversity in the patient population. Compared with normal scalp, lesional scalp had higher clonality and more expanded CD8+ clones, particularly in alopecia totalis/universalis, a pattern that suggests antigenic drive. Many expanded lesional clones persisted in scalp and blood during tofacitinib treatment, which may partly explain relapse after stopping treatment. Tofacitinib significantly decreased scalp clonality and the number of expanded CD8+ clones among the top 100 scalp clones. The treated cohort was small, with a single nonresponder, so links between baseline CD8+ expansion and response need larger studies.

The CDR3 starts with the cysteine, ends with the phenylalanine, and has 13 residues. Only the CDR3 DNA stays, 39 bases, in frame from base 1. At the junction V is shortened by 8 bases and J by 8 bases; bases outside the gene matches: 7. According to the germline V gene, CDR1 reads MRHNA and CDR2 reads SNTAGT. The protocol used for the library was the immunoSEQ multiplex PCR assay. For TCR sequencing, RNA was extracted from every sample and reverse transcribed into cDNA to serve as template. First-strand cDNA was synthesized with SuperScript III using a 2:1 mix of oligo-dT and random hexamers. A synthetic immune receptor repertoire was used to assess amplification bias, and residual bias was removed computationally. In the authors' own workflow: Raw reads were preprocessed for error removal, and CDR3 was defined according to IMGT conventions as running from the conserved cysteine to phenylalanine. Clonality was computed as 1 minus the Shannon entropy, with the entropy normalized by log2 of the number of productive unique TCRs. Whether each scalp clone was CD4 or CD8 was inferred by checking scalp TCRbeta sequences against the CD4 and CD8 repertoires from sorted blood. TCRdb took this table from immuneACCESS and kept in-frame rearrangements with V and J called. Such tables lack part of the clones; where checked against another copy, unresolved V genes explain under half of the gap, and the rest is unexplained. For V, J and clone size, that table is used; D and trimming come from the DNA. A total of 87,000 or so clones appear in this sample, 70% to 85% of them only once. The ten largest clones take up roughly 17% of the sample.

The treatment or condition label here, explained by the study, means: oral pan-JAK inhibitor, 5-10 mg twice daily. Lesional scalp punch biopsies and peripheral blood were collected from alopecia areata patients. After PBMCs were isolated by density centrifugation and stained for CD3, CD4 and CD8, a FACSAria was used to sort CD4+ and CD8+ T cells. Turning to this clone: What antigen it recognizes has not been identified. Within one base of it there is no much larger clone, and no base qualities were kept.

This sample comprised CD8+ T cells sorted from blood, obtained at roughly week 45, from a patient treated with tofacitinib. This chain is built from TRBV6-4 and TRBJ2-1, and 9 junctional nucleotides match TRBD2. This receptor was taken from a human donor with alopecia areata. The CDR3 has the sequence CASAVGTSYEQFF. The base sequence is TGTGCCAGCGCCGTTGGGACTAGCTATGAGCAGTTCTTC.